Presented here are 3 T cell receptor delta chains from one specimen sequenced in a study of γδ T cells in repeated Plasmodium falciparum infection. Bulk repertoires came from Vgamma9/Vdelta2+ or Vdelta2-negative gammadelta T cells flow-sorted from PBMC. TCRdb called clones from the multiplex PCR reads again using CATT. The sample holds 75,000 to 100,000 delta-chain clones, more than 1.4% seen once. Sequenced: gamma-delta T cells from blood. The receptors stem from a pool of human donors (malaria-infected and uninfected, not separated).

This clone was seen only a few times. TCRdb pairs this DNA with a much larger clone's protein that differs at residue 14, likely a read error; the protein shown was translated from the DNA. The V gene is TRDV2; the J gene was not called; whether TRDD3, the table's D call, matches the DNA was not checked. The CDR3 spans 15 residues. Per the germline V gene, CDR1 is GEAIGNYY and CDR2 is EKD. The DNA of the CDR3 is TGTGCCTGTGACACCGACGGGGGGGACACCGATAAACTCACCTTT. This codes for CACDTDGGDTDKLTF.

This clone was found many times. The protein TCRdb lists belongs to a much larger clone and differs from this DNA's translation at residue 6, which points to a read error; the protein shown is made from the DNA. The V and J genes are TRDV2 and TRDJ1; TRDD2 might be the D (5 bases). The J gene is not listed in TCRdb, so it was assigned here from a DNA match to germline. Germline loops: CDR1 GEAIGNYY, CDR2 EKD. There are 15 residues in the CDR3. V was cut by 3 bases and J by 3 bases, with 16 bases left in between. The CDR3 DNA follows: TGTGCCTGTGACCCTCCACTCCTAAGGGCCGATAAACTCATCTTT. Amino acid sequence: CACDPPLLRADKLIF.

Note on this clone: A far larger clone is just one base off, so this is likely a read error. V gene TRDV1 combines with J gene TRDJ1, with D possibly being TRDD2 or TRDD3 (9 bases each). The J gene is not listed in TCRdb, so it was assigned here from a DNA match to germline. With 5 bases removed from V and 0 bases from J, the gap between germline ends came to 37 bases. There are 23 residues in the CDR3. Looked up from germline, CDR1 is TSWWSYY and CDR2 is QGS. CDR3 loop: CALGPSRAFLPVLGDPYTDKLIF. CDR3 sequence (DNA): TGTGCTCTTGGGCCGTCACGGGCCTTCCTACCAGTACTGGGGGACCCCTACACCGATAAACTCATCTTT.